This T cell receptor (beta chain) appears in the sequencing data of a study of T cell responses to AZD1222 COVID-19 vaccine. Using immunoSEQ multiplex PCR, the repertoire was profiled, and TCRdb retains in-frame clones only, with some absent. The sample contains roughly 130,000 clones, 80% to 90% of which appear only once. Study observations and caveats: Unmutated variant regions are reportedly targeted by nearly half of spike-specific TCRs.

Trimming shortened V by 3 bases and J by 8 bases, and 17 bases separated the two germline ends. CDR1 is MNHEY, CDR2 SMNVEV, per germline (reference sequence). The CDR3 contains 15 residues. As for this clone: Antigen: not known.

This TCR came from an adult in good health. This chain uses TRBV27 with TRBJ2-1; D may be TRBD2 (6 bases). The source was peripheral blood, collected on day 0 of AZD1222 vaccination. This chain's CDR3 is CASSFWTTPAHEQFF. The CDR3 coding sequence is TGTGCCAGCAGTTTTTGGACTACCCCCGCCCATGAGCAGTTCTTC.